The source of this T cell receptor beta chain is a study of beta chain features in type 1 diabetes. Expressed TCRB transcripts were sequenced because the isolated RNA had all been reverse transcribed beforehand. Profiling relied on immunoSEQ multiplex PCR, and the TCRdb table lists in-frame clones only, not all of them. The top ten clones hold 0.02% to 0.025% of a sample with about 700,000 clones, about an eighth of them seen once. Overall study results and limits: For TCRB rearrangement, an influence of HLA type remained unresolved here. Type 1 diabetes patients had TCRB CDR3s that were shorter (moderately but significantly so) in all four CD4+ subsets.

This clone was seen a handful of times. Its antigen is not known. Germline-derived CDR1 and CDR2 are SGHRS and YFSETQ. The CDR3 spans 14 residues. Losses at the gene ends were 4 bases for V and 0 bases for J; bases not matched to a gene: 3. Sequencing input: naive CD4+ T cells from blood. The rearrangement joins TRBV5-1 to TRBJ1-2; TRBD1 aligns across 7 bases. The origin of this receptor is a man between 18 and 35 years old with type 1 diabetes. The CDR3 loop is CASSPDRTNYGYTF. Written as DNA, the CDR3 is TGCGCCAGCAGCCCGGACAGGACTAACTATGGCTACACCTTC.